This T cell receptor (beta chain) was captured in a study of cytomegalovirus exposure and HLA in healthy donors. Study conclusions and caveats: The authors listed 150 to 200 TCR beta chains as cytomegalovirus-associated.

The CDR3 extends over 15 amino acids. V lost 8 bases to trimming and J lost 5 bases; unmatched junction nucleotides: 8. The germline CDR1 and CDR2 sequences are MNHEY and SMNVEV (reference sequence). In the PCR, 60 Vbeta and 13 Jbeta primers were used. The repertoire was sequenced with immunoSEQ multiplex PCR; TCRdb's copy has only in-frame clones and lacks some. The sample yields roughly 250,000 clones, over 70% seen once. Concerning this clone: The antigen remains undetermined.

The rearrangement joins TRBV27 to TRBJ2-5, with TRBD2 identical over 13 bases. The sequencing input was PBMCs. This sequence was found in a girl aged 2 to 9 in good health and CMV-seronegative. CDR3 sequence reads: CASQSRTSGSETQYF. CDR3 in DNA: TGTGCCAGCCAGTCACGGACTAGCGGGAGTGAGACCCAGTACTTC.